The 4 T cell receptor beta chains presented below share a single source sample, sequenced in a study of identical twins. TCRdb re-called the 5' RACE reads with MiXCR, one entry per CDR3 protein. The profile covers under 300,000 distinct CDR3 sequences, with roughly an eighth appearing a single time and approximately 8.2% taken by the ten largest. The sample comprised memory (CD45RO+) T cells sorted from blood. The receptors come from a woman aged 18 to 35 in good health.

This clonotype was seen many times. V is TRBV4-1 and J is TRBJ2-5; no clear D. CDR1 and CDR2 from the germline V gene are MGHRA and YSYEKL. Trimming removed 1 base at V and 8 bases at J, with 11 bases between. The CDR3 totals 13 residues. CDR3: CASSQVAHFTQYF. The CDR3 DNA is TGCGCCAGCAGCCAAGTCGCCCACTTTACCCAGTACTTC.

The chain carries TRBV7-6 and TRBJ2-3; no firm D call. Per the germline V gene, CDR1 is SGHVS and CDR2 is FNYEAQ. The CDR3 covers 14 residues. Trimming left V 2 bases short and J 2 bases short, with 8 bases between. Written as DNA, the CDR3 is TGTGCCAGCAGCTTACAGCGTCTCACAGATACGCAGTATTTT. The encoded protein is CASSLQRLTDTQYF.

This clonotype has more than one count but fewer than ten. The gene calls are TRBV27 and TRBJ1-1; the D is unclear. The V gene lost 7 bases and the J gene lost 5 bases, with 17 bases spanning the gap. The length of the CDR3 is 14 residues. CDR1 and CDR2 (germline): MNHEY, SMNVEV (reference sequence). The CDR3 here is CASKDEAPETEAFF. The CDR3 DNA reads as TGTGCCAGCAAGGATGAAGCCCCTGAGACTGAAGCTTTCTTT.

The chain combines TRBV7-6 with TRBJ2-5; D is perhaps TRBD2 (6 bases). The germline V gene has CDR1 SGHVS and CDR2 FNYEAQ. The CDR3 runs 15 residues. Trimming pared 1 base from V and 5 bases from J, leaving 14 bases between. CDR3 amino acids: CASSLGLRGIETQYF. In nucleotides, the CDR3 is TGTGCCAGCAGCTTAGGGCTCCGGGGGATTGAGACCCAGTACTTC.